One and the same sample provided the 6 T cell receptor beta chains below, sequenced in a study of cytomegalovirus exposure and HLA in healthy donors. The primer mix had 60 Vbeta and 13 Jbeta primers. Generated by immunoSEQ multiplex PCR, the TCRdb table keeps only in-frame clones and is missing some. The sample includes approximately 170,000 clones, around three quarters of them seen just once. Sequencing was carried out using PBMCs. These receptors were obtained from a middle-aged woman in good health and CMV-seronegative.

This chain joins TRBV7-6 and TRBJ2-5; 8 bases agree with TRBD2. The CDR3 runs 16 residues. CDR1 is SGHVS and CDR2 is FNYEAQ in the germline V gene. The junction had 10 bases not matched to a gene; V was cut back by 2 bases and J by 5 bases. The CDR3 sequence: CASSLTQAGAGETQYF. The CDR3 DNA reads TGTGCCAGCAGCTTAACCCAAGCGGGAGCTGGGGAGACCCAGTACTTC.

The V call is TRBV5-1, the J call TRBJ2-3; the match to TRBD2 covers 8 bases. This CDR3 has 17 amino acids. The V and J ends lost 2 bases and 2 bases, in that order; junction bases with no gene match: 10. In germline, CDR1 is SGHRS, CDR2 YFSETQ. CDR3 DNA sequence: TGCGCCAGCAGCTTCTTCGCGGGGGGCGCGTCCACAGATACGCAGTATTTT. Protein sequence: CASSFFAGGASTDTQYF. The full variable domain, in which reference TRBV5-1 and TRBJ2-3 provide the parts outside the CDR3, is KAGVTQTPRYLIKTRGQQVTLSCSPISGHRSVSWYQQTPGQGLQFLFEYFSETQRNKGNFPGRFSGRQFSNSRSEMNVSTLELGDSALYLCASSFFAGGASTDTQYFGPGTRLTVL.

J is TRBJ1-5 and V is TRBV19, with no clear D. Germline V gene sequence: CDR1 LNHDA, CDR2 SQIVND (reference sequence). Trimming cost V 1 base and J 5 bases, with 15 bases left between them. This CDR3 has 16 residues. DNA for the CDR3: TGTGCCAGTAGTATAGGGAGCGTTCGGGAGGATCAGCCCCAGCATTTT. Residues: CASSIGSVREDQPQHF.

The chain couples TRBV10-3 to TRBJ2-1, with TRBD2 as a possible D gene (6 bases). The CDR3 has 17 amino acids. The ends were cut back, 3 bases at V and 2 bases at J, with 17 bases in the middle. Germline V gene sequence: CDR1 ENHRY, CDR2 SYGVKD. The CDR3 here is CAISDLGSSGTYNEQFF. CDR3 in DNA: TGTGCCATCAGTGACCTCGGGAGTAGCGGAACCTACAATGAGCAGTTCTTC.

This chain links TRBV7-9 with TRBJ1-1; D call uncertain. The CDR3 is 13 residues long. V was cut by 3 bases and J by 2 bases, with 7 bases left in between. Germline loops: CDR1 SEHNR, CDR2 FQNEAQ (reference sequence). The CDR3 loop is CASSFEANTEAFF. DNA for the CDR3: TGTGCCAGCAGCTTTGAGGCTAACACTGAAGCTTTCTTT.

This rearrangement joins TRBV27 to TRBJ1-2; 7 positions match TRBD1. The CDR3 covers 13 residues. Per the germline V gene, CDR1 is MNHEY and CDR2 is SMNVEV (reference sequence). The J segment lost 3 bases and the V segment lost 6 bases, leaving 4 bases of the junction unmatched. The CDR3 loop is CASSDRVDYGYTF. CDR3 sequence (DNA): TGTGCCAGCAGCGACAGGGTGGACTATGGCTACACCTTC.